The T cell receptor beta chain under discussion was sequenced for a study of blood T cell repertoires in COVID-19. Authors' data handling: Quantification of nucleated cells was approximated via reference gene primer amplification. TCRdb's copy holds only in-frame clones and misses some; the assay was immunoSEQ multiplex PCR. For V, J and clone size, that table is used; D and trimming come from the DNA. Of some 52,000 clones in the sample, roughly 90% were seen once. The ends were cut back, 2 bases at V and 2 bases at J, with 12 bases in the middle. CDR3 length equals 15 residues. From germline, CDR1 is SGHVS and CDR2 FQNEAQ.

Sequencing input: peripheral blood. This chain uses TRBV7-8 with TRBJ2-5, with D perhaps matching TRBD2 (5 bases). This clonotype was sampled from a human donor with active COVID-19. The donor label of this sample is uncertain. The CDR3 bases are TGTGCCAGCAGCTTATTGAGACTAAAACAAGAGACCCAGTACTTC. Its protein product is CASSLLRLKQETQYF. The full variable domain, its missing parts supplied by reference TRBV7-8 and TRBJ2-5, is GAGVSQSPRYKVAKRGQDVALRCDPISGHVSLFWYQQALGQGPEFLTYFQNEAQLDKSGLPSDRFFAERPEGSVSTLKIQRTQQEDSAVYLCASSLLRLKQETQYFGPGTRLLVL.